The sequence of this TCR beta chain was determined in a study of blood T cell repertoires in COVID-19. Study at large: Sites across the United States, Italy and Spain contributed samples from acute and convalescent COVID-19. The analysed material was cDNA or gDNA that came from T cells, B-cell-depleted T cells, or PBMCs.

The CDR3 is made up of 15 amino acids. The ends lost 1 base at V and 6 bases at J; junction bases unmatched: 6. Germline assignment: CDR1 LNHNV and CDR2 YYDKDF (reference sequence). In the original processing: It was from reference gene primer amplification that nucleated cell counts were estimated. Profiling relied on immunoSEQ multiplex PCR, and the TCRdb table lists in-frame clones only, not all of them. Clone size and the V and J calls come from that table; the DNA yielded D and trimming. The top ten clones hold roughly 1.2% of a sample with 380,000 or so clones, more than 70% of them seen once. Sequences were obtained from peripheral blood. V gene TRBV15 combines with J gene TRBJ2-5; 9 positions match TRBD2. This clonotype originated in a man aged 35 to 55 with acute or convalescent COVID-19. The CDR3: CATSRVGGRAKTQYF. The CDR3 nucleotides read TGTGCCACCAGCAGAGTGGGCGGGAGGGCGAAGACCCAGTACTTC.